The 8 T cell receptor beta chains listed next were all sequenced from one sample in a study of glioma-infiltrating T cells after dendritic cell vaccination. Profiling relied on immunoSEQ multiplex PCR, and the TCRdb table lists in-frame clones only, not all of them. In the table there are roughly 96,000 clones, roughly 83% of which are singletons. Here the sequenced sample was blood, taken before dendritic cell vaccination. These receptors were collected from a human donor with glioblastoma.

The V call is TRBV18, the J call TRBJ2-7, with D possibly being TRBD2 (6 bases). Germline loops: CDR1 KGHSH, CDR2 LQKENI. The CDR3 has 13 amino acids. Deletions cut 1 base from V and 6 bases from J, with 10 bases between. CDR3 nucleotide sequence: TGTGCCAGCTCACCACGGAGGGCCGGCGAGCAGTACTTC. Translating it yields CASSPRRAGEQYF.

The chain links TRBV2 to TRBJ2-5; a possible D gene is TRBD1 (5 bases). Per germline, CDR1 SNHLY and CDR2 FYNNEI. V was trimmed by 7 bases and J by 1 base, leaving 13 bases between them. This CDR3 is 14 amino acids long. The CDR3 DNA reads TGTGCCAGCAACATCGTGGGGCTCCAAGAGACCCAGTACTTC. Protein product: CASNIVGLQETQYF.

The rearrangement joins TRBV19 to TRBJ2-7; 9 bases fit TRBD2. With 5 bases clipped from V and 6 bases from J, the junction kept 11 bases outside the gene matches. Germline V gene data show CDR1 as LNHDA and CDR2 as SQIVND (reference sequence). CDR3 length equals 15 residues. Written as DNA, the CDR3 is TGTGCCAGTAGTCTCCCCGGGGCTAGCGGGATCGAGCAGTACTTC. Its protein product is CASSLPGASGIEQYF.

Details on this clone: An end of the junction does not agree with germline; a read error may underlie this. The gene calls are TRBV7-7 and TRBJ2-7, with D uncertain. Germline V gene data show CDR1 as SSHAT and CDR2 as FNYEAQ (reference sequence). The CDR3 sequence is 14 residues long. In DNA, the CDR3 is TGTGCTAGCAGCGTAACATTATCGTCCTACGAGCAGTACTTC. This sequence encodes CASSVTLSSYEQYF. Full variable domain (remainder filled in from reference TRBV7-7 and TRBJ2-7): GAGVSQSPRYKVTKRGQDVTLRCDPISSHATLYWYQQALGQGPEFLTYFNYEAQPDKSGLPSDRFSAERPEGSISTLTIQRTEQRDSAMYRCASSVTLSSYEQYFGPGTRLTVT.

This chain uses TRBV18 with TRBJ1-3; tentative D call: TRBD1 (5 bases). Trimming removed 2 bases from V and 4 bases from J, with 12 bases in between. CDR1 and CDR2 from the germline V gene are KGHSH and LQKENI. There are 15 residues in the CDR3. This CDR3 is CASSPLDTEGNTIYF. For the CDR3, the DNA is TGTGCCAGCTCACCATTGGACACGGAAGGAAACACCATATATTTT.

This sequence joins TRBV7-9 and TRBJ1-6; D gene ambiguous. This CDR3 comprises 15 residues. Trimming left V 5 bases short and J 7 bases short, with 15 bases between. Germline-derived CDR1 and CDR2 are SEHNR and FQNEAQ (reference sequence). CDR3 bases: TGTGCCAGCAGCCCCCCGGGGAGAGGAAATTCACCCCTCCACTTT. It encodes CASSPPGRGNSPLHF.

The chain couples TRBV7-6 to TRBJ1-1, with D possibly TRBD1 on 5 matching bases. The V and J ends lost 3 bases and 2 bases respectively, with 22 bases between them. Germline lookup yields CDR1 SGHVS and CDR2 FNYEAQ. This CDR3 has 18 residues. Written as DNA, the CDR3 is TGTGCCAGCAGCTTTTACCACGACAGCAAATGGGCTAACACTGAAGCTTTCTTT. Amino acid sequence: CASSFYHDSKWANTEAFF. The whole variable domain, filled in from reference TRBV7-6 and TRBJ1-1, reads GAGVSQSPRYKVTKRGQDVALRCDPISGHVSLYWYRQALGQGPEFLTYFNYEAQQDKSGLPNDRFSAERPEGSISTLTIQRTEQRDSAMYRCASSFYHDSKWANTEAFFGQGTRLTVV.

DNA of the CDR3: TGTGCCAGCGGGGGTCGGTCTAGCGCCTACAATGAGCAGTTCTTC. Translating gives CASGGRSSAYNEQFF. The rearrangement uses TRBV25-1 and TRBJ2-1, with D tentatively TRBD2 (6 bases). Germline assignment: CDR1 MGHDK and CDR2 SYGVNS. Deletions cut 8 bases from V and 2 bases from J, with 16 bases between. The CDR3 covers 15 residues.